This entry describes one T cell receptor (beta chain). What it binds is unknown. These data come from a study of CD8 T cells in ankylosing spondylitis. The V end was cut by 4 bases, the J end by 2 bases, with 14 bases between. CDR3 size: 15 residues. Germline CDR1 MGHRA, CDR2 YSYEKL. Points from the study as a whole: Eight or nine highly homologous variants formed a TCR beta motif that appeared characteristic of ankylosing spondylitis blood. The authors reported significant enrichment of disease-linked clones in matched ankylosing spondylitis synovial fluid. With a CD8+ phenotype, disease-linked clones were relatively rare in peripheral blood.

Quantitative molecular-barcoded 5'-RACE generated the TCR beta libraries. TCRdb re-analysed the 5' RACE reads in MiXCR, keeping a single row per CDR3 protein. The sample carries 350,000 or so distinct CDR3 sequences, about 14% recorded once. Sequenced: blood, either unsorted or a sorted T cell fraction (not recorded which). The rearrangement links TRBV4-1 to TRBJ1-1; tentative D call: TRBD1 (5 bases). This sequence originates from a male donor with ankylosing spondylitis or in good health (not recorded which). In DNA, the CDR3 is TGCGCCAGCAGCCCCCAGACAGAAATCAACACTGAAGCTTTCTTT. Protein sequence: CASSPQTEINTEAFF.